What follows describes a single T cell receptor beta chain. The trim removed 4 bases at V and 5 bases at J, leaving 7 bases unmatched. CDR1 is SGHNT, CDR2 YYREEE, per germline (reference sequence). The CDR3 extends over 14 amino acids. The method was immunoSEQ multiplex PCR; TCRdb's version includes in-frame clones alone and lacks a portion of them. The repertoire holds some 170,000 clones, with 80% to 85% as singletons. The data are from a study of blood T cell repertoires in COVID-19. Study background: Nucleic acid was either cDNA or gDNA, and it came from T cells, B-cell-depleted T cells, or PBMCs.

The sequenced sample consisted of peripheral blood. V gene TRBV5-4 combines with J gene TRBJ2-5, with 8 positions matching TRBD2. The clonotype was recovered from a woman of 80 years or more with active or convalescent COVID-19. CDR3 sequence: CASSGTGGLETQYF. In DNA form, the CDR3 reads TGTGCCAGCAGCGGCACGGGGGGGCTGGAGACCCAGTACTTC.